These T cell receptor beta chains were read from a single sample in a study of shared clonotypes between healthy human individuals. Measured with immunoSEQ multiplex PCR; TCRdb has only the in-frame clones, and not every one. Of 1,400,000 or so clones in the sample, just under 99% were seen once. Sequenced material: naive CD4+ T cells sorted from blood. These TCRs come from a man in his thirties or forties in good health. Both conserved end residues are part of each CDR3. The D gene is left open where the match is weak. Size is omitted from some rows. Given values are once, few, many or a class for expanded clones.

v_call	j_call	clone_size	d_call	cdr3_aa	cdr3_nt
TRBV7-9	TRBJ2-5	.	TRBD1	CASSDRGSETQYF	TGTGCCAGCAGCGACAGGGGTTCGGAGACCCAGTACTTC
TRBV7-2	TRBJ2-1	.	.	CASSSPSLSSYNEQFF	TGTGCCAGCAGCTCTCCTAGCCTAAGCTCCTACAATGAGCAGTTCTTC
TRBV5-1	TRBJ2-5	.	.	CASSQGTGQETQYF	TGCGCCAGCAGCCAGGGGACGGGCCAAGAGACCCAGTACTTC
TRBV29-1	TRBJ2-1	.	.	CSVGKRSPYNEQFF	TGCAGCGTTGGTAAGCGTTCACCCTACAATGAGCAGTTCTTC
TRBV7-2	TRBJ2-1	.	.	CASSPRWTVDNEQFF	TGTGCCAGCAGCCCCCGCTGGACGGTCGACAATGAGCAGTTCTTC
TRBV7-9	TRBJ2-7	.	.	CASSPAPPYF	TGTGCCAGCAGCCCCGCCCCCCCTTACTTC
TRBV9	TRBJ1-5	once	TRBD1	CASSADRGPQPQHF	TGTGCCAGCAGCGCAGACAGGGGCCCTCAGCCCCAGCATTTT
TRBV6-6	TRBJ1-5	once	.	CASRTTATGSGEHF	TGTGCCAGCAGGACGACGGCCACGGGGTCCGGGGAGCATTTT
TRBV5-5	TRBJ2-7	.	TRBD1	CASSLIPGQGPYEQYF	TGTGCCAGCAGCTTAATACCGGGACAGGGACCCTACGAGCAGTACTTC
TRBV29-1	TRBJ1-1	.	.	CSVRGNLNTEAFF	TGCAGCGTTAGGGGCAACCTAAACACTGAAGCTTTCTTT
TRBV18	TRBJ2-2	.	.	CASSPRIGLPRNTGELFF	TGTGCCAGCTCACCACGCATAGGGTTACCCAGGAACACCGGGGAGCTGTTTTTT
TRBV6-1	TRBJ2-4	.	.	CASSASGGLGYF	TGTGCCAGCAGTGCTTCCGGGGGCCTCGGGTACTTC
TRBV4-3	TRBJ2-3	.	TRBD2	CASSQIRLAGDTQYF	TGCGCCAGCAGCCAGATAAGACTAGCGGGAGATACGCAGTATTTT
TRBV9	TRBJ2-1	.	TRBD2	CASSPQSGLAGNEQFF	TGTGCCAGCAGCCCTCAATCCGGACTAGCGGGGAATGAGCAGTTCTTC
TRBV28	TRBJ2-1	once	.	CAISPPGSNEQFF	TGTGCAATCAGCCCCCCAGGGTCCAATGAGCAGTTCTTC
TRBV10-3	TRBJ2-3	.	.	CAISETPAGDTQYF	TGTGCCATCAGTGAGACTCCCGCGGGTGATACGCAGTATTTT
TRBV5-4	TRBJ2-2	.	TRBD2	CASSSELAGHTGELFF	TGTGCCAGCAGCTCCGAACTAGCGGGTCACACCGGGGAGCTGTTTTTT
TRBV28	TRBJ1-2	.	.	CASLYGYTF	TGTGCCAGTCTCTATGGCTACACCTTC
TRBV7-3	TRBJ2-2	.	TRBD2	CASSSSSGGELFF	TGTGCCAGCAGCTCGTCTAGCGGCGGGGAGCTGTTTTTT
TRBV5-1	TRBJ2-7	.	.	CASSSKPTGAAYEQYF	TGCGCCAGCAGCTCCAAACCAACGGGGGCGGCCTACGAGCAGTACTTC
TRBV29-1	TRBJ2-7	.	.	CSAAPGTNGYEQYF	TGCAGCGCCGCCCCCGGGACAAACGGCTACGAGCAGTACTTC
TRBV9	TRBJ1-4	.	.	CASSATGSGEKLFF	TGTGCCAGCAGCGCGACAGGTTCTGGCGAAAAACTGTTTTTT
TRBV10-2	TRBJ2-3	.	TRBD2	CASSRTSGGSTDTQYF	TGCGCCAGCAGCCGGACTAGCGGGGGAAGCACAGATACGCAGTATTTT
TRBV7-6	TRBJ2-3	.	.	CASSLWTTRDPDTQYF	TGTGCCAGCAGCTTATGGACTACGCGGGACCCAGATACGCAGTATTTT
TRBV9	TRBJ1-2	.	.	CASSASGLPNYGYTF	TGTGCCAGCAGCGCATCAGGGCTCCCTAACTATGGCTACACCTTC
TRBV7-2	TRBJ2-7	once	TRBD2	CASSKGIGGLAGAYEQYF	TGTGCCAGCAGCAAAGGGATCGGAGGACTAGCGGGAGCCTACGAGCAGTACTTC
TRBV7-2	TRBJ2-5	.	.	CASSWKETQYF	TGTGCCAGCAGCTGGAAAGAGACCCAGTACTTC
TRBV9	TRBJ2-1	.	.	CASSDAGNSYNEQFF	TGTGCCAGCAGCGACGCGGGAAACTCCTACAATGAGCAGTTCTTC
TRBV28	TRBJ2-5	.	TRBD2	CASSLYGTRGGQETQYF	TGTGCCAGCAGTTTATATGGGACTAGGGGCGGGCAAGAGACCCAGTACTTC
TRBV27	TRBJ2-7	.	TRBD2	CASSLSRGRAYEQYF	TGTGCCAGCAGTTTAAGTCGCGGGAGGGCCTACGAGCAGTACTTC
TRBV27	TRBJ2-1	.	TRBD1	CASSARDSAVREQFF	TGTGCCAGCAGTGCCCGGGACAGTGCCGTGCGTGAGCAGTTCTTC
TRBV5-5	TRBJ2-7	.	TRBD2	CASTKDGTSIYEQYF	TGTGCCAGCACTAAGGATGGGACTAGTATCTACGAGCAGTACTTC
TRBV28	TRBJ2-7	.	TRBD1	CASSSRTGAYEQYF	TGTGCCAGCAGTTCAAGGACAGGGGCCTACGAGCAGTACTTC